The clone carrying this TCR beta chain was counted a few times. What it binds is not known. This sample was taken from a study of vaccination and CD4 T cells after COVID-19. Time point given: late sampling 161 to 241 days after vaccination in a few convalescent patients. As for treatment: roughly 10-day PBMC culture with coronavirus spike peptide pools or control peptides (ViraFEST assay). An Oncomine TCR Beta short-read assay was used to sequence the DNA from cultured CD4+ T cells. Each CDR3 protein is one row after TCRdb ran MiXCR on the PCR reads. Of more than 20,000 distinct CDR3 sequences listed, 35% to 50% are singletons. CDR3 length: 14 residues. Trimming took off 6 bases at V and 6 bases at J, with 20 bases between the two ends. Per the germline V gene, CDR1 is DFQATT and CDR2 is SNEGSKA (reference sequence).

The sample was CD4+ T cells from blood, cultured in vitro, taken about 7 months after SARS-CoV-2 vaccination. The V call is TRBV20-1, the J call TRBJ1-2; a possible D gene is TRBD1 (5 bases). This sequence was found in a human donor who had recovered from COVID-19. Here the CDR3 reads CSAPKALGGHGYTF. In DNA form, the CDR3 reads TGCAGTGCCCCAAAGGCCCTCGGGGGACATGGCTACACCTTC.